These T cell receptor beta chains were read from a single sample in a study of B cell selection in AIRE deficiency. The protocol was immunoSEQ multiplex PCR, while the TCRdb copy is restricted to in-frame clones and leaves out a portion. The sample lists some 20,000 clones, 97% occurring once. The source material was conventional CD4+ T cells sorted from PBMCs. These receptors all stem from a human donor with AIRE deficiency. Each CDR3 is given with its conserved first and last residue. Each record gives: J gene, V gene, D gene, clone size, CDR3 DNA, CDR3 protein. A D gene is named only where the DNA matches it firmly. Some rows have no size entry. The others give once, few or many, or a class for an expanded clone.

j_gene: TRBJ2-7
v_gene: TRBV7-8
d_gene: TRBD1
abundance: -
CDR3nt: TGTGCCAGCAGCTTAAAGATTGGGACAGCCTCCTACGAGCAGTACTTC
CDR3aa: CASSLKIGTASYEQYF

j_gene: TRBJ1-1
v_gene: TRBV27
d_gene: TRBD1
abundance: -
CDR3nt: TGTGCCAGCAAGAAGACAGGGGTCGGCACTGAAGCTTTCTTT
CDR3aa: CASKKTGVGTEAFF

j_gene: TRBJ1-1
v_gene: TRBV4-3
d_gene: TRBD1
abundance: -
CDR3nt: TGCGCCAGCAGCCTACAGGGGGCAGGCACTGAAGCTTTCTTT
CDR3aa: CASSLQGAGTEAFF

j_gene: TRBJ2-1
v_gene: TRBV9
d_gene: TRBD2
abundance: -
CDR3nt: TGTGCCAGCAGCGCCCCTAGCGGGAGAAGGGATGAGCAGTTCTTC
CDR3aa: CASSAPSGRRDEQFF

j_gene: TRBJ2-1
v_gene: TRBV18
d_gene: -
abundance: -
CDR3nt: TGTGCCAGCTCACCAAGACTACCCGGGGCGGCCCTCGCCAATGAGCAGTTCTTC
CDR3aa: CASSPRLPGAALANEQFF

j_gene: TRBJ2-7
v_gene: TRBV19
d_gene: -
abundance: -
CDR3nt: TGTGCCAGTAGTACGGGTTTGTACGGGAGCTCCTACGAGCAGTACTTC
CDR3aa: CASSTGLYGSSYEQYF

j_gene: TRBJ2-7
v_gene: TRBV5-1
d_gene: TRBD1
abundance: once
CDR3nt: TGCGCCAGCAGCTCTGGACAGGGGGGAATGAGCTCCTACGAGCAGTACTTC
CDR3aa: CASSSGQGGMSSYEQYF

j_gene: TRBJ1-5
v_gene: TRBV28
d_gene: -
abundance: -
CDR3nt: TGTGCCAGCAGAGAGGAAGGGGATCAGCCCCAGCATTTT
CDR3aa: CASREEGDQPQHF

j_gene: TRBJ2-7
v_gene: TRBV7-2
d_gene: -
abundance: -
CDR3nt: TGTGCCAGCAGCTTAGAAATGGGAAGTCCCTACGAGCAGTACTTC
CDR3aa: CASSLEMGSPYEQYF

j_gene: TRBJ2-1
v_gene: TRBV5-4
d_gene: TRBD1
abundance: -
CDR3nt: TGTGCCAGCAGCGGACAGGCCTCCTACAATGAGCAGTTCTTC
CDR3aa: CASSGQASYNEQFF

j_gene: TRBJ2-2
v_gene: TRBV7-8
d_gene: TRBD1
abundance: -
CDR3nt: TGTGCCAGCAGGAGAAGGGCCGGGACAGAGAAGACCGGGGAGCTGTTTTTT
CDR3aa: CASRRRAGTEKTGELFF

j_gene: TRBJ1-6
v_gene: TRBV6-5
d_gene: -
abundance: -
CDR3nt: TGTGCCAGCGTCGGGAGTGGGTCCTATAATTCACCCCTCCACTTT
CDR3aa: CASVGSGSYNSPLHF

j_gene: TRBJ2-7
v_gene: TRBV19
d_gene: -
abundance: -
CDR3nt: TGTGCCAGTAGTATGGGCGGGCACAGCTCCTACGAGCAGTACTTC
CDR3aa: CASSMGGHSSYEQYF

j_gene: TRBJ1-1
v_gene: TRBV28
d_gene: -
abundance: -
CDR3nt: TGTGCCAGCAGTTTATTTTGGGGGACTGAAGCTTTCTTT
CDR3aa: CASSLFWGTEAFF

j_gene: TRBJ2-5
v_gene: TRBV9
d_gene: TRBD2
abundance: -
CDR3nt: TGTGCCAGCAGCGCAAGCCCAGCGGGAGTTGAGCAGTACTTC
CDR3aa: CASSASPAGVEQYF

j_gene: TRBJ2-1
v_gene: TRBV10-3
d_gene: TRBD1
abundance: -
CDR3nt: TGTGCCATCAGTGGACAAAAGGGACAGGGGGCAAGCAATGAGCAGTTCTTC
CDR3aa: CAISGQKGQGASNEQFF

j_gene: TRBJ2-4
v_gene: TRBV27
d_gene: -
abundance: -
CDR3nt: TGTGCCAGCAGGTTACGCCTAAGGGCCCTAGCCAAAAACATTCAGTACTTC
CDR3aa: CASRLRLRALAKNIQYF

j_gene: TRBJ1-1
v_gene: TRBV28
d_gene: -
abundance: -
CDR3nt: TGTGCCAGCAGTTTCGGGGGGGGGCGGACTGAAGCTTTCTTT
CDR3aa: CASSFGGGRTEAFF

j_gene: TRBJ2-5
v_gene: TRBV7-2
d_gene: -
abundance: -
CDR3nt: TGTGCCAGCAGCTTAGCTTGGTCCCACCAAGAGACCCAGTACTTC
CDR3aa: CASSLAWSHQETQYF

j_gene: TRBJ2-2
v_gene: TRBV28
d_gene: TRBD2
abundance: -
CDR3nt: TGTGCCAGCAGTGAGAGCGGGAGCGGGACCGGGGAGCTGTTTTTT
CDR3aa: CASSESGSGTGELFF

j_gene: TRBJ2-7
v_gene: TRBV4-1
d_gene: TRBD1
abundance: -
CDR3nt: TGCGCCAGCAGCCAACCCCGGGACAGGGAGGCCTACGAGCAGTACTTC
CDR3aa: CASSQPRDREAYEQYF

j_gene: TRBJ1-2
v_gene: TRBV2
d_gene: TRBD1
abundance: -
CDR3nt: TGTGCCAGCCGTTCCGGGACAGACTATGGCTACACCTTC
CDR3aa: CASRSGTDYGYTF

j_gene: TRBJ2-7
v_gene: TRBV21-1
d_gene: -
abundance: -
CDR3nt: TGTGCCAGCAGCATGAAGGGTGCTCTCTCCTACGAGCAGTACTTC
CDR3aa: CASSMKGALSYEQYF

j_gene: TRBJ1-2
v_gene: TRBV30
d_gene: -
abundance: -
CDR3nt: TGTGCCTGGAGTGTAGGTTCTCCGCGAGACTATGGCTACACCTTC
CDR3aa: CAWSVGSPRDYGYTF

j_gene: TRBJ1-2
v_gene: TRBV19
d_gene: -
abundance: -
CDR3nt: TGTGCCAGTAGTATATTGGGGGGAGGAATCGCCTATGGCTACACCTTC
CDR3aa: CASSILGGGIAYGYTF

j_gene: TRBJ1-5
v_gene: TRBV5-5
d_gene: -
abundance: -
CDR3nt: TGTGCCAGCAGCTTGGGGGGCCCCAATCAGCCCCAGCATTTT
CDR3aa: CASSLGGPNQPQHF

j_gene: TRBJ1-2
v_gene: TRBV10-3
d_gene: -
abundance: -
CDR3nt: TGTGCCATCAGTACCGCGACTGATGCGGGTGGCTACACCTTC
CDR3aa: CAISTATDAGGYTF

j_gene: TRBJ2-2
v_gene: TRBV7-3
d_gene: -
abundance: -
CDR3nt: TGTGCCAGCAGCTTAAGGCCCGGGGAGCTGTTTTTT
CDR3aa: CASSLRPGELFF

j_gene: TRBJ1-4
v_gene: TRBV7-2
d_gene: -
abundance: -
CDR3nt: TGTGCCAGCAGCTTGGTACAGGGTTCAACTAATGAAAAACTGTTTTTT
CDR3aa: CASSLVQGSTNEKLFF

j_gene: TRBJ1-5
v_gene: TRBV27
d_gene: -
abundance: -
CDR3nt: TGTGCCAGCAGATCTCTCCCTCGGACAGATAGCAATCAGCCCCAGCATTTT
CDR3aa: CASRSLPRTDSNQPQHF

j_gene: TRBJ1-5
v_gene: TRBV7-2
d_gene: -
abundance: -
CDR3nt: TGTGCCAGCAGCTTAGCGGTTCGACAGCCCCAGCATTTT
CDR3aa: CASSLAVRQPQHF

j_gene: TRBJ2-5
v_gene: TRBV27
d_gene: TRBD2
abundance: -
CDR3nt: TGTGCCAGCAGTTTGGGGACTAGCGGGAGAGTGGAGACCCAGTACTTC
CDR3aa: CASSLGTSGRVETQYF

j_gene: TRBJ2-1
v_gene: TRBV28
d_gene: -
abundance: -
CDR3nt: TGTGCCAGCAGTTTAACCCCGGACGCAAATGAGCAGTTCTTC
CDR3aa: CASSLTPDANEQFF

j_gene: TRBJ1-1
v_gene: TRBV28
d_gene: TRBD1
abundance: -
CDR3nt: TGTGCCAGCAGCCAGGGGGTGACTGAAGCTTTCTTT
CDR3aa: CASSQGVTEAFF

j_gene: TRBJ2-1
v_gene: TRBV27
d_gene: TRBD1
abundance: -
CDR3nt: TGTGCCAGCAGTTTATCGTATCCCACGAACCGGGACAGGGGGCCCTACAATGAGCAGTTCTTC
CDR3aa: CASSLSYPTNRDRGPYNEQFF

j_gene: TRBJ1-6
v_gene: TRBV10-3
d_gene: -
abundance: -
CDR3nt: TGTGCCATCAGTCCGCAAGGACATCCAGTGAATTCACCCCTCCACTTT
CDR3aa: CAISPQGHPVNSPLHF

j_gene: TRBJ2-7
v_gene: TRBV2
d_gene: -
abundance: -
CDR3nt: TGTGCCAGCAGTGGTGTGGGCGGGCGACCCTACGAGCAGTACTTC
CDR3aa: CASSGVGGRPYEQYF

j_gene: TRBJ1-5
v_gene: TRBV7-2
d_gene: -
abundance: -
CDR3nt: TGTGCCAGCAGCTTAGAGGCCGGGGGGTATCAGCCCCAGCATTTT
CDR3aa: CASSLEAGGYQPQHF

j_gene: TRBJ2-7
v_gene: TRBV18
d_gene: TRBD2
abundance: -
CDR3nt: TGTGCCAGCTCACTGACTAGCGGGAGCTACGAGCAGTACTTC
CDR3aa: CASSLTSGSYEQYF

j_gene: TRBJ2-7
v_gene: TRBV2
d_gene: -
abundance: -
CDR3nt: TGTGCCAGCGCTAGGGAGTACTACGAGCAGTACTTC
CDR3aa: CASAREYYEQYF

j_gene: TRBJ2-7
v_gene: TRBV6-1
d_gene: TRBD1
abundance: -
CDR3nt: TGTGCCAGCAATCCCTCGGGACAGGGGTACGAGCAGTACTTC
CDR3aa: CASNPSGQGYEQYF